The source of this T cell receptor beta chain is a study of blood T cell repertoires in COVID-19. For the study at large: Specimens from acute and convalescent COVID-19 originated in the United States, Italy and Spain. In each case, the material was cDNA or gDNA derived from T cells, B-cell-depleted T cells, or PBMCs.

As handled by the study authors: Quantification of nucleated cells was approximated via reference gene primer amplification. Sequenced by immunoSEQ multiplex PCR; TCRdb stores in-frame clones only, minus some. V and J calls and clone size follow that table, whereas D and trimming were derived from the DNA. The sample holds under 200,000 clones, 65% to 85% seen once. The sample comprised peripheral blood. The clonotype was recovered from a woman over 75 with active or convalescent COVID-19.

The CDR3 coding sequence is TGTGCCAGCAGTTACTCGGGACAGGGTGACTATGGCTACACCTTC. Encoded protein: CASSYSGQGDYGYTF. V and J are TRBV6-5 and TRBJ1-2, with TRBD1 matching over 9 bases. In germline, CDR1 is MNHEY, CDR2 SVGAGI. The length of the CDR3 is 15 residues. V was clipped by 0 bases and J by 3 bases; unmatched bases: 2.